The 18 T cell receptor beta chains below all came from one sample that was sequenced in a study of cytomegalovirus exposure and HLA in healthy donors. With 60 Vbeta and 13 Jbeta primers, the PCR was carried out. The protocol was immunoSEQ multiplex PCR, while the TCRdb copy is restricted to in-frame clones and leaves out a portion. The table has 150,000 to 190,000 clones, about 75% seen once. The sequenced sample consisted of PBMCs. Source of these receptors: a man younger than 30 in good health and CMV-seronegative.

In DNA form, the CDR3 reads TGTGCCAGCAGTCCCTCGACAGGGGAGGTTACGATGGGGGAGCTGTTTTTT. This gives the protein CASSPSTGEVTMGELFF. The rearrangement links TRBV27 to TRBJ2-2; 8 bases align to TRBD1. The ends lost 5 bases at V and 8 bases at J; junction bases unmatched: 16. Looked up from germline, CDR1 is MNHEY and CDR2 is SMNVEV (reference sequence). The CDR3 has 17 amino acids.

The chain joins TRBV11-2 to TRBJ1-5; 10 bases are shared with TRBD1. The CDR3 has 17 amino acids. Germline V gene lookup returns CDR1 SGHAT and CDR2 FQNNGV. V was pared by 5 bases and J by 1 base, with 8 bases of the junction left unmatched. This chain's CDR3 is CASSPGGGQGSNQPQHF. The CDR3 region has the DNA TGTGCCAGCAGCCCAGGGGGGGGACAGGGGAGCAATCAGCCCCAGCATTTT.

This chain's CDR3 is CASSQPTSGSGETQYF. The CDR3 coding sequence is TGCGCCAGCAGCCAACCGACTAGCGGGAGTGGAGAGACCCAGTACTTC. The chain is built from TRBV4-1 and TRBJ2-5, with TRBD2 matching over 12 bases. The germline V gene encodes CDR1 MGHRA and CDR2 YSYEKL. The CDR3 length is 16 residues. V lost 2 bases to trimming and J lost 4 bases; unmatched junction nucleotides: 5.

The V call is TRBV7-2, the J call TRBJ1-4; TRBD1 aligns across 7 bases. CDR3 size: 16 residues. CDR1 and CDR2 (germline): SGHTA, FQGNSA. The V segment lost 5 bases and the J segment 4 bases; nucleotides outside the gene matches: 10. Here the CDR3 reads CASSRGTGALNEKLFF. The CDR3 bases are TGTGCCAGCAGCCGGGGAACAGGGGCCCTTAATGAAAAACTGTTTTTT.

The rearrangement joins TRBV4-3 to TRBJ2-7; maybe TRBD1 (6 bases). V lost 2 bases and J lost 3, with 14 bases in between. Germline lookup yields CDR1 LGHNA and CDR2 YSLEER. CDR3 size: 15 residues. The CDR3 spells CASSQTRLRGYEQYF. CDR3 nucleotide sequence: TGCGCCAGCAGCCAAACCCGACTCAGGGGCTACGAGCAGTACTTC.

The chain has TRBV27 and TRBJ1-5; D may be TRBD2 (5 bases). The end of the DNA is better explained by TRBJ2-3, so the J call may be wrong. CDR3 length equals 14 residues. Germline V lookup: CDR1 MNHEY, CDR2 SMNVEV (reference sequence). The CDR3 here is CASSLTAAVGPQYF. In DNA form, the CDR3 reads TGTGCCAGCAGTCTCACAGCGGCCGTCGGGCCCCAGTATTTT.

Only one count was recorded for this clone. The V gene is TRBV6-5, the J gene TRBJ2-7; 7 positions agree with TRBD1. J was trimmed by 5 bases and V by 4 bases; bases with no gene match: 8. CDR3 size: 14 residues. CDR1 and CDR2 from the germline V gene are MNHEY and SVGAGI. CDR3 residues: CASSSPTGNHEQYF. The CDR3 bases are TGTGCCAGCAGTTCCCCGACAGGGAACCACGAGCAGTACTTC.

The table lists this clone with a count of one. The chain is built from TRBV7-9 and TRBJ2-7; weak D call: TRBD2 (6 bases). The CDR3 is made up of 14 amino acids. V lost 5 bases and J 7 bases, leaving 18 bases between the germline ends. Germline loops: CDR1 SEHNR, CDR2 FQNEAQ (reference sequence). As DNA, the CDR3 is TGTGCCAGCAGCCAAGGTGGTCGGGGAGGTGAGCAGTACTTC. Amino acids: CASSQGGRGGEQYF.

This chain uses TRBV18 with TRBJ2-2; 12 bases fit TRBD1. The CDR3 sequence is 19 residues long. The germline gives CDR1 KGHSH, CDR2 LQKENI. V trimming: 6 bases; J trimming: 4 bases; junction bases outside the gene matches: 15. As DNA, the CDR3 is TGTGCCAGCTCCTCCATGGGACAGGGGGCGTCTACATCCACCGGGGAGCTGTTTTTT. Its translation is CASSSMGQGASTSTGELFF. The full variable domain, its missing parts supplied by reference TRBV18 and TRBJ2-2, is NAGVMQNPRHLVRRRGQEARLRCSPMKGHSHVYWYRQLPEEGLKFMVYLQKENIIDESGMPKERFSAEFPKEGPSILRIQQVVRGDSAAYFCASSSMGQGASTSTGELFFGEGSRLTVL.

As DNA, the CDR3 is TGTGCCAGCAGCTTAGATCAGGCGGGGTCTAGCTCCTACAATGAGCAGTTCTTC. It yields the protein CASSLDQAGSSSYNEQFF. This chain uses TRBV11-3 with TRBJ2-1, with D possibly TRBD2 on 6 matching bases. Trimming removed 0 bases from V and 0 bases from J, with 15 bases in between. This CDR3 has 18 amino acids. Germline V gives CDR1 SGHNT, CDR2 YENEEA.

With regard to this clone: Other nucleotide sequences in the sample specify the same CDR3. The rearrangement joins TRBV19 to TRBJ2-1; D not resolved. V was shortened by 6 bases and J by 3 bases, with 3 bases between the two germline ends. Germline CDR1 and CDR2: LNHDA and SQIVND (reference sequence). This CDR3 has 11 residues. The CDR3 here is CASSLYNEQFF. CDR3 coding DNA: TGTGCCAGTAGCCTCTACAATGAGCAGTTCTTC.

The chain is built from TRBV2 and TRBJ2-7, with 11 bases identical to TRBD1. Germline V gene data show CDR1 as SNHLY and CDR2 as FYNNEI. V shed 6 bases, J shed 4 bases, and the junction held 17 bases outside the gene matches. The CDR3 sequence is 18 residues long. The CDR3 DNA follows: TGTGCCAGCAGGGGGCCGGGACAGGGGGAGATGGGGCGGTACGAGCAGTACTTC. Translation gives CASRGPGQGEMGRYEQYF.

The chain is built from TRBV28 and TRBJ2-2; D is perhaps TRBD2 (6 bases). The germline V gene has CDR1 MDHEN and CDR2 SYDVKM. The V gene lost 5 bases and the J gene lost 5 bases, with 15 bases spanning the gap. CDR3 size: 15 residues. The CDR3 region has the DNA TGTGCCAGCAGTCCAGGGAATCGGGGGACCGGGGAGCTGTTTTTT. Protein sequence: CASSPGNRGTGELFF.

This clone appeared a few times. The chain combines TRBV6-6 with TRBJ2-7; possible D gene TRBD1, 6 bases. V was trimmed by 4 bases and J by 3 bases, leaving 16 bases between them. CDR1 and CDR2 (germline): MNHNY, SVGAGI (reference sequence). The CDR3 is 15 amino acids. CDR3 protein: CASSSPRQAGYEQYF. The CDR3 nucleotides are TGTGCCAGCAGTTCCCCCCGACAGGCCGGCTACGAGCAGTACTTC.

The chain carries TRBV10-3 and TRBJ2-5, with 8 bases matching TRBD2. The germline gives CDR1 ENHRY, CDR2 SYGVKD. This CDR3 is built from 14 residues. The J segment lost 11 bases and the V segment lost 8 bases, leaving 16 bases of the junction unmatched. CDR3 in amino acids: CAIRGGREAREQYF. Here the CDR3 DNA reads TGTGCCATCCGCGGGGGGCGGGAGGCGAGGGAGCAGTACTTC.

The chain combines TRBV5-1 with TRBJ2-1, with 14 bases fitting TRBD2. Per the germline V gene, CDR1 is SGHRS and CDR2 is YFSETQ. The V and J ends lost 4 bases and 7 bases, in that order; junction bases with no gene match: 19. The length of the CDR3 is 20 residues. CDR3 sequence: CASSIPQGGSGTSGSNEQFF. The CDR3, as DNA: TGCGCCAGCAGCATACCCCAGGGGGGCTCCGGGACTAGCGGGAGTAATGAGCAGTTCTTC.

Of note for this clone: Since the CDR3 does not end with the conserved phenylalanine or tryptophan, this likely comes from a read error. The limits of the CDR3 on the DNA are not certain, so only TCRdb's listed CDR3 is given. V and J are TRBV9 and TRBJ2-7; the DNA was not compared with TRBD1, the D call given in the table. The germline CDR1 and CDR2 sequences are SGDLS and YYNGEE. Ends included, the CDR3 has 9 residues. The CDR3 here is CASSDRRTD.

The J gene is TRBJ2-7, the V gene TRBV13; 15 bases line up with TRBD2. The germline V gene encodes CDR1 PRHDT and CDR2 FYEKMQ (reference sequence). CDR3 length equals 17 residues. V lost 5 bases, J lost 3 bases, and 8 bases stayed unmatched. The CDR3 region has the DNA TGTGCCAGCAGCCCCGGACTAGCGGGAGGGTCTCTCTACGAGCAGTACTTC. Translating it yields CASSPGLAGGSLYEQYF.